The next 20 T cell receptor beta chains were all read from a single sample in a study of blood T cell repertoires in COVID-19. Some clones are missing from TCRdb's copy, which holds only in-frame ones; the method was immunoSEQ multiplex PCR. The repertoire consists of around 310,000 clones, with about 90% occurring once and the leading ten covering 1%. Sequencing was carried out using peripheral blood. The receptors were gathered from a woman in her thirties or forties with COVID-19, enrolled during active disease.

The V call is TRBV11-3, the J call TRBJ1-1, with D perhaps TRBD1 (5 bases). The ends were cut back, 1 base at V and 5 bases at J, with 11 bases in the middle. This CDR3 contains 14 residues. Per the germline V gene, CDR1 is SGHNT and CDR2 is YENEEA. CDR3 nucleotide sequence: TGTGCCAGCAGCTTAGGGAGGGGAGGAACTGAAGCTTTCTTT. Residues: CASSLGRGGTEAFF.

The chain links TRBV5-1 to TRBJ2-7; D may be TRBD1 (6 bases). Per germline, CDR1 SGHRS and CDR2 YFSETQ. The CDR3 is 15 amino acids. Trimming took 4 bases from V and 2 from J, leaving 16 bases between them. The DNA for the CDR3 is TGCGCCAGCAGCCCTATTTCACAGGGACCCTACGAGCAGTACTTC. Translated: CASSPISQGPYEQYF.

The chain employs TRBV19 and TRBJ1-1, with TRBD1 matching 7 bases. CDR1 LNHDA and CDR2 SQIVND come from the germline V gene (reference sequence). Trimming cost V 8 bases and J 1 base; bases outside gene matches: 4. The length of the CDR3 is 13 residues. The CDR3 here is CASYRGRNTEAFF. In DNA form, the CDR3 reads TGTGCCAGTTACAGGGGACGGAACACTGAAGCTTTCTTT.

The V gene is TRBV6-5, the J gene TRBJ2-2; D is perhaps TRBD1 (7 bases). Germline lookup yields CDR1 MNHEY and CDR2 SVGAGI. This CDR3 has 15 amino acids. V gave up 5 bases and J gave up 7 bases, with 17 bases separating them. This chain's CDR3 is CASSRTTGVGGELFF. The CDR3 DNA sequence: TGTGCCAGCAGTAGGACTACAGGGGTGGGCGGGGAGCTGTTTTTT.

The rearrangement joins TRBV5-1 to TRBJ2-2, with no clear D. CDR3 length: 16 amino acids. Germline-derived CDR1 and CDR2 are SGHRS and YFSETQ. Trimming pared 1 base from V and 0 bases from J, leaving 10 bases between. This CDR3 reads CASSLPGGANTGELFF. The CDR3 DNA is TGCGCCAGCAGCTTGCCGGGTGGCGCGAACACCGGGGAGCTGTTTTTT.

The genes are TRBV27 and TRBJ1-6, with TRBD1 matching over 10 bases. This CDR3 comprises 14 residues. CDR1 and CDR2 (germline): MNHEY, SMNVEV (reference sequence). J gave up 10 bases and V 6 bases, and 6 bases lay outside the gene matches. CDR3 residues: CASSLGTGDSPLHF. CDR3 nucleotide sequence: TGTGCCAGCAGCTTGGGGACAGGGGACTCACCCCTCCACTTT.

The gene calls are TRBV7-2 and TRBJ2-7; 9 positions match TRBD1. Trimming cost V 5 bases and J 2 bases; bases outside gene matches: 4. The CDR3 spans 14 residues. The germline V gene encodes CDR1 SGHTA and CDR2 FQGNSA. In DNA form, the CDR3 reads TGTGCCAGCAGCACGACAGGGGGGCCCTACGAGCAGTACTTC. This translates into CASSTTGGPYEQYF.

This clone appeared a single time. The CDR3 coding sequence is TGTGCCACCAGCAGACCGCAGGGGGCCGAGGATACGCAGTATTTT. Translated, it gives CATSRPQGAEDTQYF. The chain has TRBV15 and TRBJ2-3; TRBD1 matches 8 bases. CDR1 and CDR2 (germline): LNHNV, YYDKDF (reference sequence). J was trimmed by 6 bases and V by 2 bases; bases with no gene match: 7. CDR3 length: 15 amino acids.

V usage is TRBV4-3 and J usage is TRBJ1-4; 8 bases are shared with TRBD1. Germline trimming cut 0 bases from V and 7 bases from J; bases unmatched to any gene: 10. Germline V gives CDR1 LGHNA, CDR2 YSLEER. CDR3 length equals 17 residues. The CDR3 DNA is TGCGCCAGCAGCCAAGATGTCATAGGCAGGGGGCGTGAAAAACTGTTTTTT. Translation: CASSQDVIGRGREKLFF.

The table lists this clone with a few counts. The chain carries TRBV18 and TRBJ1-2, with TRBD1 matching over 10 bases. The length of the CDR3 is 15 residues. Germline CDR1 and CDR2: KGHSH and LQKENI. V was pared by 3 bases and J by 3 bases, with 4 bases of the junction left unmatched. CDR3 sequence: CASSPGQGDYYGYTF. The CDR3 DNA sequence: TGTGCCAGCTCACCCGGACAGGGGGATTACTATGGCTACACCTTC.

A single count supports this clone. The V gene is TRBV6-5, the J gene TRBJ2-3; D is unresolved. CDR3 size: 14 residues. V gave up 5 bases and J gave up 6 bases, with 15 bases separating them. CDR1 and CDR2 from the germline V gene are MNHEY and SVGAGI. CDR3 residues: CASSPRPDTDTQYF. CDR3 nucleotides: TGTGCCAGCAGTCCCCGACCTGACACGGATACGCAGTATTTT.

This clone was detected a few times. The rearrangement links TRBV25-1 to TRBJ2-7; 8 nucleotides agree with TRBD1. The V and J ends lost 6 bases and 0 bases, in that order; junction bases with no gene match: 7. The CDR3 has 15 residues. Germline V gene sequence: CDR1 MGHDK, CDR2 SYGVNS. CDR3 sequence (DNA): TGTGCCAGCAGAGGACAGGGAAGGAGCTCCTACGAGCAGTACTTC. It encodes CASRGQGRSSYEQYF.

The V call is TRBV28, the J call TRBJ1-1; 7 bases are a match to TRBD1. Trimming took 5 bases from V and 10 from J; bases not matched to a gene: 16. This CDR3 spans 15 amino acids. Per germline, CDR1 MDHEN and CDR2 SYDVKM. The CDR3 spells CASSVVRGDLQGAFF. CDR3 sequence (DNA): TGTGCCAGCAGTGTAGTCAGGGGGGACCTCCAAGGAGCTTTCTTT.

The rearrangement links TRBV11-2 to TRBJ2-7, with D maybe TRBD1 (6 bases). This CDR3 comprises 14 residues. V lost 5 bases, J lost 9 bases, and 20 bases lay in between. Germline-derived CDR1 and CDR2 are SGHAT and FQNNGV. In nucleotides, the CDR3 is TGTGCCAGCAGCCCCAGATCGCTCGAAGGGGGGCAGTACTTC. Translated, it gives CASSPRSLEGGQYF.

This sequence joins TRBV19 and TRBJ2-1, with 8 bases identical to TRBD1. Trimming cost V 5 bases and J 9 bases; bases outside gene matches: 9. This CDR3 is 14 amino acids long. Per germline, CDR1 LNHDA and CDR2 SQIVND (reference sequence). Here the CDR3 DNA reads TGTGCCAGTAGTTGGCAGGGGGCGTTGAGTGAGCAGTTCTTC. This gives the protein CASSWQGALSEQFF.

This clone was seen once. This CDR3 is CASSGPAGGPYEQYF. The CDR3 DNA is TGTGCCAGCAGCGGCCCGGCAGGGGGCCCCTACGAGCAGTACTTC. The J gene is TRBJ2-7, the V gene TRBV9, with TRBD1 matching 8 bases. Germline V gene lookup returns CDR1 SGDLS and CDR2 YYNGEE. Trimming cost V 3 bases and J 2 bases; bases outside gene matches: 7. This CDR3 contains 15 residues.

The CDR3 loop reads CASSWLGDSYNEQFF. The CDR3 DNA reads TGTGCCAGCAGCTGGCTCGGGGACTCCTACAATGAGCAGTTCTTC. The rearrangement uses TRBV5-5 and TRBJ2-1, with a tentative D call TRBD2 (5 bases). V dropped 3 bases and J dropped 0 bases, with 10 bases sitting between them. The CDR3 runs to 15 residues. Germline V gene lookup returns CDR1 SGHKS and CDR2 YYEKEE (reference sequence).

This chain links TRBV19 with TRBJ2-7, with D maybe TRBD2 (6 bases). The V end was cut by 7 bases, the J end by 2 bases, with 21 bases between. This CDR3 spans 16 amino acids. Germline V gene data show CDR1 as LNHDA and CDR2 as SQIVND (reference sequence). The CDR3 protein is CASTYLRAGTAYEQYF. The CDR3 DNA reads as TGTGCCAGTACCTACTTGAGGGCGGGGACCGCCTACGAGCAGTACTTC. The full variable domain, rest sourced from reference TRBV19 and TRBJ2-7, is DGGITQSPKYLFRKEGQNVTLSCEQNLNHDAMYWYRQDPGQGLRLIYYSQIVNDFQKGDIAEGYSVSREKKESFPLTVTSAQKNPTAFYLCASTYLRAGTAYEQYFGPGTRLTVT.

In DNA form, the CDR3 reads TGTGCCAGCAGCTTCCGGACTAGAGCTTACGAGCAGTACTTC. Its translation: CASSFRTRAYEQYF. This sequence joins TRBV11-2 and TRBJ2-7; 7 bases are shared with TRBD2. Germline V gene lookup returns CDR1 SGHAT and CDR2 FQNNGV. The CDR3 spans 14 residues. V lost 3 bases, J lost 4 bases, and 6 bases stayed unmatched.

The chain combines TRBV30 with TRBJ1-5, with D maybe TRBD1 (6 bases). V dropped 1 base and J dropped 7 bases, with 11 bases sitting between them. The CDR3 spans 13 residues. The germline V gene has CDR1 GTSNPN and CDR2 SVGIG (reference sequence). CDR3 bases: TGTGCCTGGAGTGAGGGGGTAGCCCAGCCCCAGCATTTT. Protein: CAWSEGVAQPQHF.